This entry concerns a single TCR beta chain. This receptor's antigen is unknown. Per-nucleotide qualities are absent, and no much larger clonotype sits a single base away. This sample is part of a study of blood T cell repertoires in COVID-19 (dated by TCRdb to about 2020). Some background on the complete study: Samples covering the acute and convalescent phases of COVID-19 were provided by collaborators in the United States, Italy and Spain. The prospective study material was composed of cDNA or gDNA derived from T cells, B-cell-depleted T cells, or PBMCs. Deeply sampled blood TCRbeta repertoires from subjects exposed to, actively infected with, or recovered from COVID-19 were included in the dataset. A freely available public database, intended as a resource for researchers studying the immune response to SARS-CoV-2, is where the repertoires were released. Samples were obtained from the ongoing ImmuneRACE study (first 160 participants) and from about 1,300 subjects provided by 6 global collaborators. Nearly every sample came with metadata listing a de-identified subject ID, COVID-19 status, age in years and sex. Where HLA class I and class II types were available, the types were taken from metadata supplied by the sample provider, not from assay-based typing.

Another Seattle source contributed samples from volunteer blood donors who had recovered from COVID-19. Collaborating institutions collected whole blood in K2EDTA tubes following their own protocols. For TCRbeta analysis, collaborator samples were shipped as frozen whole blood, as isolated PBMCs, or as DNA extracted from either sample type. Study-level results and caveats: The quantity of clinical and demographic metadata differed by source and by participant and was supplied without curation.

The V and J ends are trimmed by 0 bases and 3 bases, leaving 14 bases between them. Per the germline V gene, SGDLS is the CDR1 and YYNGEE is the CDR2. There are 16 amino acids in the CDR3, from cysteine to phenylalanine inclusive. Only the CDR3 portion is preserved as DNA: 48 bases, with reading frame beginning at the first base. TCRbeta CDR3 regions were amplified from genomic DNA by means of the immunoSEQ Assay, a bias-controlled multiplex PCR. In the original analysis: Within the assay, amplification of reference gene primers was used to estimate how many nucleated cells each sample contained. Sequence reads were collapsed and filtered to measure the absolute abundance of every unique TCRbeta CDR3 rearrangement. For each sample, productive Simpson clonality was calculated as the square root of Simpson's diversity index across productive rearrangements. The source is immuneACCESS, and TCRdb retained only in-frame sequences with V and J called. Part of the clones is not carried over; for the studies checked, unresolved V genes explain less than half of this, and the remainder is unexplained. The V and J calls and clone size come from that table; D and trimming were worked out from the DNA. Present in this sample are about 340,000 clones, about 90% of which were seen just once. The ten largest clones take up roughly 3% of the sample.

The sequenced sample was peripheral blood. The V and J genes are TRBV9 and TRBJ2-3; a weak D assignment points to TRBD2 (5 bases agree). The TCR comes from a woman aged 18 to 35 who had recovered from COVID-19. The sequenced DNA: TGTGCCAGCAGCGTAGAAGACGGGCGGGTTACAGATACGCAGTATTTT. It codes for CASSVEDGRVTDTQYF.